A single T cell receptor beta chain is shown here with its context. These data originate in a study of cytomegalovirus exposure and HLA in healthy donors. The study ran its PCR with 60 Vbeta and 13 Jbeta primers. TCRdb keeps only in-frame clones here, not all; method: immunoSEQ multiplex PCR. Here the sample spans 250,000 to 350,000 clones, 75% to 90% being singletons. The CDR3 spans 15 residues. Germline CDR1 reads SGHTS; CDR2 reads YDEGEE. V was shortened by 4 bases and J by 6 bases, with 20 bases between the two germline ends. The sequence derives from a man aged 40-49 years in good health and CMV-seropositive. Sequencing was performed on PBMCs. The chain links TRBV5-8 to TRBJ2-7, with D maybe TRBD1 (6 bases). The CDR3, as DNA: TGTGCCAGCAGCCCTCCCCGAGGGGGATTAAGCGAGCAGTACTTC. Protein product: CASSPPRGGLSEQYF.